One T cell receptor (beta chain) is described in this entry. Its antigen remains unidentified. The data are from a study of siplizumab effects on memory and regulatory T cells. Broader study findings: Proliferating Tregs taken from siplizumab cultures were not shown to have a confirmed suppressive function. Naive or memory phenotype assignment was not possible for roughly 80-97% of proliferating CD4+ or CD8+ clones.

Assaying covered roughly 92,000 TCR templates per sample. TCRdb's table, derived via immunoSEQ multiplex PCR, lists solely in-frame clones and lacks some. The repertoire consists of some 80,000 clones, with around 95% occurring once and the leading ten covering roughly 18%. CDR3 length: 15 residues. Trimming stripped 0 bases from V and 0 bases from J, with 8 bases between. Germline lookup yields CDR1 LNHDA and CDR2 SQIVND (reference sequence). The sequence was collected from a human donor in good health. The sample taken for sequencing was CD8+ T cells sorted from blood. V is TRBV19 and J is TRBJ1-1; D is undetermined. The CDR3 spells CASSIDRTVNTEAFF. The DNA of the CDR3 is TGTGCCAGTAGTATAGACCGGACGGTGAACACTGAAGCTTTCTTT.